The rows below give T cell receptor beta chains drawn from one sample of a study of identifying expanded T cells in peripheral blood. TCRdb's table, derived via immunoSEQ multiplex PCR, lists solely in-frame clones and lacks some. In the table there are about 91,000 clones, 88% of which are singletons. The source material was blood. The receptors here all came from a person aged 18 to 75 in good health. Both conserved end residues are part of each CDR3. D genes are given only for firm matches. The size field is filled for only some rows; it gives once, few, many or a size class.

size,V,D,J,DNA,CDR3
.,TRBV13,.,TRBJ2-4,TGTGCCAGCAGCTTAGTAACGAGGGGTGGGATTCAGTACTTC,CASSLVTRGGIQYF
.,TRBV7-2,.,TRBJ1-3,TGTGCCAGCAGCAGTCAGAGACCCAGTGCTGGAAACACCATATATTTT,CASSSQRPSAGNTIYF
few,TRBV6-5,.,TRBJ2-1,TGTGCCAGCCGGGATGGGGCTAGACCCAATGAGCAGTTCTTC,CASRDGARPNEQFF
.,TRBV7-9,TRBD1,TRBJ1-5,TGTGCCAGCAGCTTGGGACAGGGGGGTTGGCAGCCCCAGCATTTT,CASSLGQGGWQPQHF
.,TRBV13,TRBD1,TRBJ1-5,TGTGCCAGCACAAAAGGGGGCGGGCAGCCCCAGCATTTT,CASTKGGGQPQHF
.,TRBV7-6,.,TRBJ2-7,TGTGCCAGCAGCGAAAGTTCCGAGCAGTACTTC,CASSESSEQYF
.,TRBV14,TRBD2,TRBJ2-1,TGTGCCAGCAGCCAAGATGGCTGGGCTAGCGGAATCAATGAGCAGTTCTTC,CASSQDGWASGINEQFF
.,TRBV14,.,TRBJ2-7,TGTGCCAGCAGCCAATCCTACTACGAGCAGTACTTC,CASSQSYYEQYF
.,TRBV6-1,TRBD2,TRBJ2-3,TGTGCCAGACGCCTAGCGGGGGGGGCAGATACGCAGTATTTT,CARRLAGGADTQYF
.,TRBV4-1,.,TRBJ1-3,TGCGCCAGCAGCCAAGAATCCAGCTACGGAAACACCATATATTTT,CASSQESSYGNTIYF
.,TRBV28,TRBD1,TRBJ2-5,TGTGCCAGCAGTTCGGACAGGGGGGGAGAGACCCAGTACTTC,CASSSDRGGETQYF
.,TRBV2,.,TRBJ2-5,TGTGCCAGCAGTGAAGGGGTAGAGACCCAGTACTTC,CASSEGVETQYF
.,TRBV6-1,.,TRBJ1-5,TGTGCCAGCATCGACCGAGGATTTAGCAATCAGCCCCAGCATTTT,CASIDRGFSNQPQHF
few,TRBV4-3,TRBD1,TRBJ1-3,TGCGCCAGCAGCCAAGATTCAGGGGGCGATAACGGAAACACCATATATTTT,CASSQDSGGDNGNTIYF
.,TRBV7-7,TRBD1,TRBJ2-7,TGTGCCAGCAGCTTAGAGGGACAGGGAGACGAGCAGTACTTC,CASSLEGQGDEQYF
.,TRBV6-5,TRBD1,TRBJ2-7,TGTGCCAGCAGTGATGGGACAGGGAACTACGAGCAGTACTTC,CASSDGTGNYEQYF
few,TRBV19,TRBD1,TRBJ2-7,TGTGCCAGTAGTATCATGGGGACAGGGGCCTACGAGCAGTACTTC,CASSIMGTGAYEQYF
.,TRBV6-5,TRBD1,TRBJ2-5,TGTGCCAGCAGTCAGGGGACAGGTGGGGAGACCCAGTACTTC,CASSQGTGGETQYF
.,TRBV28,TRBD1,TRBJ2-7,TGTGCCAGCAACAGAGACCAGACAGGGTCCTCCTACGAGCAGTACTTC,CASNRDQTGSSYEQYF
.,TRBV7-2,.,TRBJ2-3,TGTGCCAGCAGCGGTCGTCGCAGACACACAGATACGCAGTATTTT,CASSGRRRHTDTQYF
few,TRBV18,TRBD1,TRBJ1-5,TGTGCCAGCTCACCAGGCACAGGGGATCAGCCCCAGCATTTT,CASSPGTGDQPQHF
.,TRBV9,.,TRBJ2-7,TGTGCCAGCAGCGTAGATCTGGGATCCTACGAGCAGTACTTC,CASSVDLGSYEQYF
few,TRBV19,.,TRBJ1-6,TGTGCCAGCGCCCACCGGGCCATAAATTCACCCCTCCACTTT,CASAHRAINSPLHF
.,TRBV5-1,.,TRBJ2-7,TGCGCCAGCAGCCCCCACGGGGGCGGCGAGCAGTACTTC,CASSPHGGGEQYF
.,TRBV6-4,TRBD2,TRBJ2-7,TGTGCCAGCAGTGACTCAACTAGCGGGGGGGCGGGTGACGAGCAGTACTTC,CASSDSTSGGAGDEQYF
.,TRBV4-3,TRBD2,TRBJ2-7,TGCGCCAGCAGCCAAGATGGGGGAGGGCCCTACGAGCAGTACTTC,CASSQDGGGPYEQYF
.,TRBV6-5,.,TRBJ2-7,TGTGCCAGCAGTTCCGGAGCGGTGAGCTCCTACGAGCAGTACTTC,CASSSGAVSSYEQYF
.,TRBV5-1,.,TRBJ1-3,TGCGCCAGCAGCTTGGCGGACAGCACCTCTGGAAACACCATATATTTT,CASSLADSTSGNTIYF
.,TRBV5-1,.,TRBJ2-7,TGCGCCAGCAGCGCGTTAACAGTTTCCTACGAGCAGTACTTC,CASSALTVSYEQYF
.,TRBV7-2,TRBD1,TRBJ2-3,TGTGCCAGCGCCTTCACAGGGGTGCGCACGCAGTATTTT,CASAFTGVRTQYF
.,TRBV7-9,.,TRBJ1-2,TGTGCCAGCAGCCCGAGGGTCGTCTTC,CASSPRVVF
.,TRBV5-1,TRBD2,TRBJ2-5,TGCGCCAGCAGCTTAAGCGGGGGGCCCACGTCCGGAGAGACCCAGTACTTC,CASSLSGGPTSGETQYF
.,TRBV5-4,.,TRBJ1-1,TGTGCCAGCAGCTTGGACAGTGTGAACACTGAAGCTTTCTTT,CASSLDSVNTEAFF
.,TRBV19,TRBD1,TRBJ1-2,TGTGCCAGTAGTATTTTCTCTCAGGACAGGGTCACCTATGGCTACACCTTC,CASSIFSQDRVTYGYTF
few,TRBV6-1,.,TRBJ1-1,TGTGCCAGCAGAGAGAGGGCGGTCACTGAAGCTTTCTTT,CASRERAVTEAFF
.,TRBV6-5,.,TRBJ2-5,TGTGCCAGCAGTTTTCCCGGACAGCAAGAGACCCAGTACTTC,CASSFPGQQETQYF
.,TRBV5-1,.,TRBJ2-1,TGCGCCAGCAACGGGGAACCTAGCGACTCCTACAATGAGCAGTTCTTC,CASNGEPSDSYNEQFF
.,TRBV6-6,TRBD1,TRBJ2-1,TGTGCCAGCAGAACGGGACAGCCTCCCTACAATGAGCAGTTCTTC,CASRTGQPPYNEQFF
.,TRBV30,.,TRBJ1-1,TGTGCCTGGAGTCTCCGGGACACGATTCGCGCTGAAGCTTTCTTT,CAWSLRDTIRAEAFF
.,TRBV6-6,.,TRBJ2-1,TGTGCCAGCAGTTACTCTAGGGCCTACAATGAGCAGTTCTTC,CASSYSRAYNEQFF
.,TRBV28,.,TRBJ2-1,TGTGCCAGCAGTTTATTGAGGCAGGGTAACTACAATGAGCAGTTCTTC,CASSLLRQGNYNEQFF
.,TRBV9,.,TRBJ2-2,TGTGCCAGCACCCCGGGGCTCCGAAACACCGGGGAGCTGTTTTTT,CASTPGLRNTGELFF
.,TRBV30,TRBD1,TRBJ2-5,TGTGCCTGGAGTGCCCTTACAGGGGGCGGCGAGACCCAGTACTTC,CAWSALTGGGETQYF
.,TRBV19,TRBD1,TRBJ2-6,TGTGCCAGTAAGGGACAGCGATTCTCTGGGGCCAACGTCCTGACTTTC,CASKGQRFSGANVLTF
once,TRBV5-6,.,TRBJ2-5,TGTGCCAGCAGCTTCGACAGGGCGGGAGAGCAGTACTTC,CASSFDRAGEQYF
.,TRBV28,.,TRBJ2-7,TGTGCCAGCAGTTTATCCCAAGAGCAGTACTTC,CASSLSQEQYF
.,TRBV5-5,TRBD1,TRBJ1-4,TGTGCCAGCAGCTTGGACAGGGGCTGGGAAGAAAAACTGTTTTTT,CASSLDRGWEEKLFF
.,TRBV9,.,TRBJ1-1,TGTGCCAGCAGCCCCCAATCAACCGAAACTGAAGCTTTCTTT,CASSPQSTETEAFF
.,TRBV28,.,TRBJ2-7,TGTGCCAGCAGTCTGGGTAGGGTTTCCTACGAGCAGTACTTC,CASSLGRVSYEQYF
once,TRBV19,TRBD2,TRBJ2-7,TGTGCCAGTAGTATAAGGGGAACTAGCGGGACGGCCTACGAGCAGTACTTC,CASSIRGTSGTAYEQYF
.,TRBV11-2,.,TRBJ2-5,TGTGCCAGCAGCGCCCGGGGAGGCCAAGAGACCCAGTACTTC,CASSARGGQETQYF
.,TRBV15,.,TRBJ1-2,TGTGCCACCAGCAGTGAGGGACGGGGCTATGGCTACACCTTC,CATSSEGRGYGYTF
.,TRBV29-1,.,TRBJ2-1,TGCAGCGTGAATACAGGGCCATCCTTGGCTAGTGAGCAGTTCTTC,CSVNTGPSLASEQFF